The 28 T cell receptor beta chains reported below all come from one sample, sequenced in a study of TIL therapy for anti-PD-1-resistant metastatic lung cancer. This was the immunoSEQ v3 assay. Using immunoSEQ multiplex PCR, the repertoire was profiled, and TCRdb retains in-frame clones only, with some absent. The sample lists approximately 40,000 clones, less than 85% occurring once. As for time point: pre-treatment sample, taken before nivolumab and TIL therapy. The source was blood, collected at baseline. The receptors come from a person aged 25 to 80 with non-small cell lung cancer.

The chain couples TRBV30 to TRBJ2-7; TRBD2 matches at 8 bases. CDR3 length: 12 amino acids. V gave up 5 bases and J gave up 3 bases; unmatched junction bases: 3. The germline CDR1 and CDR2 sequences are GTSNPN and SVGIG (reference sequence). The CDR3 nucleotides read TGTGCCTGGTCAAGCGGGAGCTACGAGCAGTACTTC. It is translated as CAWSSGSYEQYF.

The chain joins TRBV7-2 to TRBJ2-7; TRBD2 agrees at 14 bases. The germline V gene encodes CDR1 SGHTA and CDR2 FQGNSA. With V trimmed by 5 bases and J by 7 bases, 7 bases remained unmatched. This CDR3 is built from 15 residues. The CDR3 DNA sequence: TGTGCCAGCAGCCCCCCGGGACTAGCGGGGGTGGAGCAGTACTTC. Translating it yields CASSPPGLAGVEQYF.

The V gene is TRBV7-4, the J gene TRBJ2-7; no firm D call. Per germline, CDR1 SGHVT and CDR2 SQSDAQ. The CDR3 runs to 13 residues. As DNA, the CDR3 is TGTGGCGAGCGTGCGGTGAGCTCCTACGAGCAGTACTTC. This encodes CGERAVSSYEQYF.

This chain uses TRBV7-2 with TRBJ2-1, with TRBD2 matching 9 bases. The CDR3 has 16 residues. Germline V gene sequence: CDR1 SGHTA, CDR2 FQGNSA. Germline trimming cut 0 bases from V and 9 bases from J; bases unmatched to any gene: 9. The CDR3, as DNA: TGTGCCAGCAGCTTAGCGGTGGCGGGAGGGCCTGGTGAGCAGTTCTTC. Its protein is CASSLAVAGGPGEQFF.

V gene TRBV27 combines with J gene TRBJ2-1, with D tentatively TRBD2 (6 bases). V was clipped by 2 bases and J by 16 bases, with 15 bases between them. This CDR3 has 12 residues. Germline V gene lookup returns CDR1 MNHEY and CDR2 SMNVEV (reference sequence). In DNA form, the CDR3 reads TGTGCCAGCAGTTTAGGAACTAGCCTCCTTTTCTTC. The encoded protein is CASSLGTSLLFF.

For the CDR3, the DNA is TGTGCCAGCTCACCGGGGGCGAACACTGAAGCTTTCTTT. Translating it yields CASSPGANTEAFF. This chain links TRBV18 with TRBJ1-1; TRBD1 might be the D (6 bases). CDR1 KGHSH and CDR2 LQKENI come from the germline V gene. The CDR3 extends over 13 amino acids. V lost 3 bases, J lost 1 base, and 6 bases lay in between.

The chain is built from TRBV9 and TRBJ2-1; maybe TRBD1 (6 bases). The CDR3 totals 13 residues. V shed 8 bases and J shed 3 bases, with 12 bases lying between them. Germline lookup yields CDR1 SGDLS and CDR2 YYNGEE. The chain's CDR3 is CASTGTIYNEQFF. CDR3 sequence (DNA): TGTGCCAGTACCGGGACAATCTACAATGAGCAGTTCTTC.

The rearrangement uses TRBV27 and TRBJ1-4; no clear D. The CDR3 consists of 15 residues. Trimming took off 2 bases at V and 0 bases at J, with 7 bases between the two ends. The germline V gene encodes CDR1 MNHEY and CDR2 SMNVEV (reference sequence). The CDR3 reads CASSLRQATNEKLFF. The CDR3 bases are TGTGCCAGCAGTTTACGACAAGCAACTAATGAAAAACTGTTTTTT.

This chain uses TRBV4-1 with TRBJ2-1; 8 bases line up with TRBD1. V dropped 1 base and J dropped 5; count of bases not matched to a gene: 7. CDR3 length equals 16 residues. Per the germline V gene, CDR1 is MGHRA and CDR2 is YSYEKL. CDR3 in amino acids: CASSQAGGAGNNEQFF. CDR3 coding DNA: TGCGCCAGCAGCCAAGCAGGGGGCGCAGGGAACAATGAGCAGTTCTTC.

The rearrangement uses TRBV11-3 and TRBJ1-2; 7 bases match TRBD1. V lost 5 bases, J lost 8 bases, and 11 bases stayed unmatched. There are 14 residues in the CDR3. Germline V gene sequence: CDR1 SGHNT, CDR2 YENEEA. The CDR3 DNA reads TGTGCCAGCAGCCTACCCACAGGGGCGGACGGCTACACCTTC. Translation: CASSLPTGADGYTF.

The V call is TRBV4-1, the J call TRBJ2-1; 7 bases align to TRBD1. The CDR3 runs 16 residues. Germline V lookup: CDR1 MGHRA, CDR2 YSYEKL. Unmatched junction bases numbered 10, after V lost 5 bases and J lost 3 bases. DNA for the CDR3: TGCGCCAGCAGCACGGGCCGGGACAGCTTCTACAATGAGCAGTTCTTC. Its translation: CASSTGRDSFYNEQFF.

The V gene is TRBV6-5, the J gene TRBJ1-5, with 9 positions matching TRBD1. Germline CDR1 is MNHEY and CDR2 is SVGAGI. The CDR3 covers 14 residues. Unmatched junction bases numbered 4, after V lost 10 bases and J lost 0 bases. The CDR3 region is CATGTGNSNQPQHF. CDR3 sequence (DNA): TGTGCCACCGGGACAGGGAATAGCAATCAGCCCCAGCATTTT.

The J gene is TRBJ2-3, the V gene TRBV4-1, with D maybe TRBD2 (6 bases). The CDR3 is 15 amino acids. Germline assignment: CDR1 MGHRA and CDR2 YSYEKL. V was shortened by 4 bases and J by 0 bases, with 11 bases between the two germline ends. The CDR3 spells CASSRDFSSTDTQYF. The CDR3 DNA sequence: TGCGCCAGCAGCCGGGACTTCTCTAGCACAGATACGCAGTATTTT.

This chain uses TRBV18 with TRBJ2-3, with a tentative D call TRBD2 (6 bases). The CDR3 extends over 14 amino acids. Trimming stripped 3 bases from V and 4 bases from J, with 11 bases between. CDR1 and CDR2 (germline): KGHSH, LQKENI. Written as DNA, the CDR3 is TGTGCCAGCTCACCCCCCGGGGGTGCAGATACGCAGTATTTT. Translation: CASSPPGGADTQYF. The whole variable domain, remainder taken from reference TRBV18 and TRBJ2-3, is NAGVMQNPRHLVRRRGQEARLRCSPMKGHSHVYWYRQLPEEGLKFMVYLQKENIIDESGMPKERFSAEFPKEGPSILRIQQVVRGDSAAYFCASSPPGGADTQYFGPGTRLTVL.

This clone was observed a handful of times. The chain joins TRBV4-2 to TRBJ1-5; 7 positions agree with TRBD1. The CDR3 totals 16 residues. Germline CDR1 is LGHNA and CDR2 is YNFKEQ. Germline trimming cut 1 base from V and 5 bases from J; bases unmatched to any gene: 8. The CDR3 coding sequence is TGTGCCAGCAGCCAAGTCTCCGGGACAGTGTATCAGCCCCAGCATTTT. Protein: CASSQVSGTVYQPQHF.

The V and J genes are TRBV28 and TRBJ2-7; D is possibly TRBD2 (5 bases). The CDR3 has 17 amino acids. With 3 bases removed from V and 6 bases from J, the gap between germline ends came to 24 bases. Per germline, CDR1 MDHEN and CDR2 SYDVKM. CDR3 coding DNA: TGTGCCAGCAGTTTCTTCGCTAGCTTGGTGTGGCTATCCGAGCAGTACTTC. Translation: CASSFFASLVWLSEQYF.

The chain has TRBV18 and TRBJ2-1; TRBD1 is a possible D gene (7 bases). The CDR3 consists of 15 residues. CDR1 is KGHSH and CDR2 is LQKENI in the germline V gene. Trimming stripped 4 bases from V and 1 base from J, with 11 bases between. This CDR3 is CASSRGTESYNEQFF. The CDR3 DNA sequence: TGTGCCAGCTCACGCGGGACAGAGTCCTACAATGAGCAGTTCTTC. Based on the CDR3 plus reference TRBV18 and TRBJ2-1, the full variable domain is NAGVMQNPRHLVRRRGQEARLRCSPMKGHSHVYWYRQLPEEGLKFMVYLQKENIIDESGMPKERFSAEFPKEGPSILRIQQVVRGDSAAYFCASSRGTESYNEQFFGPGTRLTVL.

This clone was recorded a few times. The chain combines TRBV4-3 with TRBJ1-1, with a tentative D call TRBD1 (5 bases). From germline, CDR1 is LGHNA and CDR2 YSLEER. V shed 1 base and J shed 8 bases, with 11 bases lying between them. The CDR3 sequence is 13 residues long. CDR3 nucleotides: TGCGCCAGCAGCCAAGTTTGGGACGGGGAAGCTTTCTTT. It yields the protein CASSQVWDGEAFF.

The chain employs TRBV2 and TRBJ2-5, with D possibly being TRBD2 (7 bases). CDR1 is SNHLY and CDR2 is FYNNEI in the germline V gene. The CDR3 runs 15 residues. With 8 bases removed from V and 0 bases from J, the gap between germline ends came to 16 bases. CDR3 coding DNA: TGTGCCAGCGAAGGGGGGGGCCTGTACCAAGAGACCCAGTACTTC. Translation gives CASEGGGLYQETQYF. The whole variable domain, remainder taken from reference TRBV2 and TRBJ2-5, is EPEVTQTPSHQVTQMGQEVILRCVPISNHLYFYWYRQILGQKVEFLVSFYNNEISEKSEIFDDQFSVERPDGSNFTLKIRSTKLEDSAMYFCASEGGGLYQETQYFGPGTRLLVL.

This clone showed up just a few times. The chain combines TRBV5-1 with TRBJ2-2, with unresolved D. The V gene's germline CDR1 is SGHRS and CDR2 YFSETQ. The CDR3 runs 14 residues. Trimming shortened V by 1 base and J by 3 bases, and 7 bases separated the two germline ends. The DNA for the CDR3 is TGCGCCAGCAGCTTGTGGGTTGACACCGGGGAGCTGTTTTTT. Its protein is CASSLWVDTGELFF.

The CDR3 reads CASSVLAGETQYF. The CDR3 DNA reads as TGTGCCAGCAGTGTCCTAGCCGGGGAGACCCAGTACTTC. V is TRBV2 and J is TRBJ2-5; a possible D gene is TRBD2 (5 bases). V was trimmed by 4 bases and J by 5 bases, leaving 11 bases between them. CDR3 length equals 13 residues. Germline V gene lookup returns CDR1 SNHLY and CDR2 FYNNEI.

The rearrangement uses TRBV5-6 and TRBJ1-1; D gene uncertain. This CDR3 contains 16 residues. The germline V gene encodes CDR1 SGHDT and CDR2 YYEEEE. Deletions cut 4 bases from V and 2 bases from J, with 18 bases between. The CDR3 DNA reads TGTGCCAGCAGCCCTAAAGCCGGGCCCCGCAACACTGAAGCTTTCTTT. This translates into CASSPKAGPRNTEAFF.

The table lists this clone with a count of one. This chain links TRBV6-6 with TRBJ2-5; D possibly matches TRBD1 or TRBD2 (6 bases each). The germline V gene has CDR1 MNHNY and CDR2 SVGAGI (reference sequence). V dropped 5 bases and J dropped 5 bases, with 12 bases sitting between them. This CDR3 contains 13 residues. CDR3 sequence: CASSNGGGETQYF. In nucleotides, the CDR3 is TGTGCCAGCAGTAACGGGGGCGGGGAGACCCAGTACTTC.

The chain employs TRBV28 and TRBJ1-5; no reliable D call. V was shortened by 9 bases and J by 0 bases, with 9 bases between the two germline ends. CDR1 is MDHEN and CDR2 is SYDVKM in the germline V gene. This CDR3 contains 13 residues. The CDR3 reads CASKTVSNQPQHF. The CDR3 nucleotides read TGTGCCAGTAAGACGGTTAGCAATCAGCCCCAGCATTTT.

The V gene is TRBV7-3, the J gene TRBJ1-1, with D unclear. Germline CDR1 and CDR2: SGHTA and FQGTGA. Between the trimmed V and J ends, which lost 1 base and 2 bases, there was a span of 8 bases. The CDR3 totals 14 residues. The CDR3 reads CASSLNQVNTEAFF. CDR3 DNA sequence: TGTGCCAGCAGCTTAAACCAGGTAAACACTGAAGCTTTCTTT.

V is TRBV27 and J is TRBJ2-5; D not resolved. V was clipped by 3 bases and J by 1 base, with 9 bases between them. The germline CDR1 and CDR2 sequences are MNHEY and SMNVEV (reference sequence). The CDR3 has 14 amino acids. The CDR3 region has the DNA TGTGCCAGCAGTTTCATGGGTAGCCAAGAGACCCAGTACTTC. This codes for CASSFMGSQETQYF.

The gene calls are TRBV5-5 and TRBJ1-3; a possible D gene is TRBD1 (5 bases). The CDR3 loop spans 15 amino acids. CDR1 and CDR2 (germline): SGHKS, YYEKEE (reference sequence). V shed 4 bases and J shed 0 bases, with 11 bases lying between them. CDR3 residues: CASSRVGGSGNTIYF. In DNA form, the CDR3 reads TGTGCCAGCAGCCGGGTGGGGGGCTCTGGAAACACCATATATTTT.

The chain recombines TRBV9 with TRBJ2-5; D is unclear. Trimming took 4 bases from V and 5 from J, leaving 9 bases between them. The CDR3 covers 12 residues. Germline CDR1 reads SGDLS; CDR2 reads YYNGEE. CDR3 region: CASSSYGETQYF. The CDR3, as DNA: TGTGCCAGCAGCTCTTACGGGGAGACCCAGTACTTC.